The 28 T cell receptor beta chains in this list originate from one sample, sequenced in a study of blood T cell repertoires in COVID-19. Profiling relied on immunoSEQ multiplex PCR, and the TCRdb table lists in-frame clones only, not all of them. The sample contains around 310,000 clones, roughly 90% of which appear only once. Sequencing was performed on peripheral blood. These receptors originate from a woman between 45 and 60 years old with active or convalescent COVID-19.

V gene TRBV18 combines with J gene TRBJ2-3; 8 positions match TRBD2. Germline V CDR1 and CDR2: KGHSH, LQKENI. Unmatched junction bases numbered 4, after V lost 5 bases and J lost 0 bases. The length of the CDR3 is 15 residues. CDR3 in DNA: TGTGCCAGCTCAAACAAGCGGGAGAGCACAGATACGCAGTATTTT. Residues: CASSNKRESTDTQYF.

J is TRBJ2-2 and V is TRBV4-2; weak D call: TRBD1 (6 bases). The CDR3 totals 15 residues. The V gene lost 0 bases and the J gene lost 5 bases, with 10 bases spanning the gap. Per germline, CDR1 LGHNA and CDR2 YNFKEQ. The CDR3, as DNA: TGTGCCAGCAGCCAAGAGGACAGAATAACCGGGGAGCTGTTTTTT. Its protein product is CASSQEDRITGELFF.

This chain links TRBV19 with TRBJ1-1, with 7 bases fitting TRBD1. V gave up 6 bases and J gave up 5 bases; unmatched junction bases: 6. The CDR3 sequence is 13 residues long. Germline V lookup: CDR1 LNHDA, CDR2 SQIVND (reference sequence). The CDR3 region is CASSMTGSTEAFF. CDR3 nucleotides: TGTGCCAGTAGCATGACAGGGAGTACTGAAGCTTTCTTT.

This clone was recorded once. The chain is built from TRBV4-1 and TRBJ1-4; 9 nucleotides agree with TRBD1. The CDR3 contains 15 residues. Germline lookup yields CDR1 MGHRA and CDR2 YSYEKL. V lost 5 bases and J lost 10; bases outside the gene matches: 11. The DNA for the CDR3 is TGCGCCAGCAGCGACGAACAGGGGGCAGCGCGAAAACTGTTTTTT. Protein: CASSDEQGAARKLFF.

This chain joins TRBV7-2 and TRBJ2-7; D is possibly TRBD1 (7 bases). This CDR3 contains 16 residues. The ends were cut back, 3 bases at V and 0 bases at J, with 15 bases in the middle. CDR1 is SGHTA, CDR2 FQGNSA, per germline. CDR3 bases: TGTGCCAGCAGCTTTGGAGGGACAGCGGGCTCCTACGAGCAGTACTTC. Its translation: CASSFGGTAGSYEQYF.

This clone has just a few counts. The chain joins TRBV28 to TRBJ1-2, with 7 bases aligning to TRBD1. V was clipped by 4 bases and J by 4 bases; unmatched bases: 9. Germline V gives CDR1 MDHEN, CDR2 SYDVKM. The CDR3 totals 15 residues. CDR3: CASSSPGQSVYGYTF. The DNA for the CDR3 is TGTGCCAGCAGTTCCCCGGGACAGTCCGTCTATGGCTACACCTTC.

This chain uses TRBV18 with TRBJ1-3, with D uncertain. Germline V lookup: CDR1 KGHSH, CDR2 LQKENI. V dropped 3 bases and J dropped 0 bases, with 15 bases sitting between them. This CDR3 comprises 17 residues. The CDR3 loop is CASSPPTGVISGNTIYF. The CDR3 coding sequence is TGTGCCAGCTCACCCCCAACGGGTGTCATCTCTGGAAACACCATATATTTT.

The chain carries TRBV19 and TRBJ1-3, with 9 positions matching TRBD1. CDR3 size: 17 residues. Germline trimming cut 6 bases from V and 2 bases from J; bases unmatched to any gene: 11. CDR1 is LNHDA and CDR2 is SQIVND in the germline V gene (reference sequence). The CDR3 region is CASRTGTGSPAGNTIYF. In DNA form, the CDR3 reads TGTGCCAGTAGAACCGGGACAGGGAGCCCAGCTGGAAACACCATATATTTT. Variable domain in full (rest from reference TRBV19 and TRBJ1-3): DGGITQSPKYLFRKEGQNVTLSCEQNLNHDAMYWYRQDPGQGLRLIYYSQIVNDFQKGDIAEGYSVSREKKESFPLTVTSAQKNPTAFYLCASRTGTGSPAGNTIYFGEGSWLTVV.

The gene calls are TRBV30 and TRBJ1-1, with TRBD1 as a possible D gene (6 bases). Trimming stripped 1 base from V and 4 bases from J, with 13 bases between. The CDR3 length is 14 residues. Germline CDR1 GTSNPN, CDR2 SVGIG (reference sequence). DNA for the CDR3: TGTGCCTGGAGTGCCATGGGAGGGGGCACTGAAGCTTTCTTT. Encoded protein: CAWSAMGGGTEAFF.

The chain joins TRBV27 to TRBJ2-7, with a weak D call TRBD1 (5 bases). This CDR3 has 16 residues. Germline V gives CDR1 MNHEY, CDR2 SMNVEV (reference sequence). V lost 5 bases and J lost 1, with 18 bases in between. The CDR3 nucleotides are TGTGCCAGCAGTACCAAACAGGTCTACGATTCCTACGAGCAGTACTTC. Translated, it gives CASSTKQVYDSYEQYF.

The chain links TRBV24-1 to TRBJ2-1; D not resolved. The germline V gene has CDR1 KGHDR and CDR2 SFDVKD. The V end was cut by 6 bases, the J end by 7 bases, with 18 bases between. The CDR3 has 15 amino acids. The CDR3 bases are TGTGCCACCAGTAGGCCGGGTCTCACGAGGAATGAGCAGTTCTTC. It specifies CATSRPGLTRNEQFF.

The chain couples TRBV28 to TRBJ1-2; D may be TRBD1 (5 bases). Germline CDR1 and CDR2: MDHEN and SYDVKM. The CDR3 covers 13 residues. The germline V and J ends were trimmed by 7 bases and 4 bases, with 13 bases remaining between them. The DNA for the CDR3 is TGTGCCAGCAACCTACAGGTGGGCTATGGCTACACCTTC. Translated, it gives CASNLQVGYGYTF.

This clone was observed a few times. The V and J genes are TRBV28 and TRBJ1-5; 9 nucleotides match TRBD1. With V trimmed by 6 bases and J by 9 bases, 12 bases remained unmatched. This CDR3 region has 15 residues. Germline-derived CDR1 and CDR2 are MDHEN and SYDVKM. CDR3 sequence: CASSKGTGPMGPQHF. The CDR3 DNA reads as TGTGCCAGCAGCAAAGGGACAGGGCCGATGGGGCCCCAGCATTTT.

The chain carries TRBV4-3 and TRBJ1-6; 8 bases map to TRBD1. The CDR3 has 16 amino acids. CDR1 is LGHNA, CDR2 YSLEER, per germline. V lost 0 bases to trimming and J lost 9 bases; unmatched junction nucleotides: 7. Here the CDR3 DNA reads TGCGCCAGCAGCCAAGATGAGGGCAGGGGGCGTTCACCCCTCCACTTT. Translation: CASSQDEGRGRSPLHF.

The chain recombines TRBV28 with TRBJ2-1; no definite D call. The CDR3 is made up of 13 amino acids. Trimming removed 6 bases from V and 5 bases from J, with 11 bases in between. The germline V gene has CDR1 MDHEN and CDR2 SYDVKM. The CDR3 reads CASSEIANNEQFF. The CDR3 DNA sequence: TGTGCCAGCAGCGAAATTGCGAACAATGAGCAGTTCTTC.

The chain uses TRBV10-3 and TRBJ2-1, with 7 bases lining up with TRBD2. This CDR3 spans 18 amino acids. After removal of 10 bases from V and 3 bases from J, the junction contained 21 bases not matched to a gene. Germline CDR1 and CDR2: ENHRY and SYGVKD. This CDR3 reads CATGKGVSGREYYNEQFF. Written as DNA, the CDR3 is TGTGCCACAGGCAAAGGGGTTAGCGGGCGCGAGTACTACAATGAGCAGTTCTTC.

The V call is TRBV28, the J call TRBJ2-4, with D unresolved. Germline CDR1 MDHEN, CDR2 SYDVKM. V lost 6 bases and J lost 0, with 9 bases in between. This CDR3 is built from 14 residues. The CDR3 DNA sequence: TGTGCCAGCAGCCGTCAGGCAGCCAAAAACATTCAGTACTTC. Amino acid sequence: CASSRQAAKNIQYF.

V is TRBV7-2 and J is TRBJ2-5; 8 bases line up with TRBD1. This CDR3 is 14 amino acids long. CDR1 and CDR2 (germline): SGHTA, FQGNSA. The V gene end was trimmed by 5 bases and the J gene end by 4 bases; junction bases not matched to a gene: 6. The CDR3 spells CASSRGQVGETQYF. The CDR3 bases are TGTGCCAGCAGCCGGGGACAGGTGGGAGAGACCCAGTACTTC.

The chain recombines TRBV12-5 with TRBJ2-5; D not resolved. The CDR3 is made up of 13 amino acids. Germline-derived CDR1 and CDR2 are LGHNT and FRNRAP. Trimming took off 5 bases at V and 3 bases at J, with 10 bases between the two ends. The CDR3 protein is CASGPSREETQYF. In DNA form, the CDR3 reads TGTGCTAGTGGTCCCTCTCGTGAAGAGACCCAGTACTTC.

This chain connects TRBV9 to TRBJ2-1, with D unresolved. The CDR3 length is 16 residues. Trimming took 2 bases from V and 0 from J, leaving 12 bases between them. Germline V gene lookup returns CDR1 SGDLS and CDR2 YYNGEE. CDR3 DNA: TGTGCCAGCAGCGTTGAAGTCGGGTCCTCCTACAATGAGCAGTTCTTC. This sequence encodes CASSVEVGSSYNEQFF.

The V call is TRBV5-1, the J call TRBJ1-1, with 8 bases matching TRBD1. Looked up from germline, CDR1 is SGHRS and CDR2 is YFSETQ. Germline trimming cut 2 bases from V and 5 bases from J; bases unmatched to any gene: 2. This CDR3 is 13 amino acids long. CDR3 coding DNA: TGCGCCAGCAGCTTTAACAGGGGGACTGAAGCTTTCTTT. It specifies CASSFNRGTEAFF.

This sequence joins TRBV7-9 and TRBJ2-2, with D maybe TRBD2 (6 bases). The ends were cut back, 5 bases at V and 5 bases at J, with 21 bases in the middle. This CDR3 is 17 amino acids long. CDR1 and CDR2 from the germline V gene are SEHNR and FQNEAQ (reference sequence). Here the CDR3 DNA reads TGTGCCAGCAGCCCCGGGACTGAAGCATGGGGGACCGGGGAGCTGTTTTTT. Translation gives CASSPGTEAWGTGELFF.

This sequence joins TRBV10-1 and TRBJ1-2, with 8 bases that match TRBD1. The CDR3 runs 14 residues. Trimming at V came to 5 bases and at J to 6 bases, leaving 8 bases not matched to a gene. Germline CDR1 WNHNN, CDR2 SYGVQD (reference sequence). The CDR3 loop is CASSPNRGVDGYTF. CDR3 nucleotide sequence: TGCGCCAGCAGTCCAAACAGGGGGGTGGATGGCTACACCTTC.

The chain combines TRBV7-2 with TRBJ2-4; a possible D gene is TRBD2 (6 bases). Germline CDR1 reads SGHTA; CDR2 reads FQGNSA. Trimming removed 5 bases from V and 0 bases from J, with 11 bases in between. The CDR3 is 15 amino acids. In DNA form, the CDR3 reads TGTGCCAGCAGCCCAGGGAGGCTAGCCAAAAACATTCAGTACTTC. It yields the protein CASSPGRLAKNIQYF.

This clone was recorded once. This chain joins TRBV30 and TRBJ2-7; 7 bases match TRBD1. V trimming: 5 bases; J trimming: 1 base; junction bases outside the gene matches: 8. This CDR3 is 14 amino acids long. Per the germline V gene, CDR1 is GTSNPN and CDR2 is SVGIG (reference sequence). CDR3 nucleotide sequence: TGTGCCTGGGGCCTAGGGGGCGATTCCTACGAGCAGTACTTC. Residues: CAWGLGGDSYEQYF. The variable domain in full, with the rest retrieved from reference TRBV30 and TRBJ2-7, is SQTIHQWPATLVQPVGSPLSLECTVEGTSNPNLYWYRQAAGRGLQLLFYSVGIGQISSEVPQNLSASRPQDRQFILSSKKLLLSDSGFYLCAWGLGGDSYEQYFGPGTRLTVT.

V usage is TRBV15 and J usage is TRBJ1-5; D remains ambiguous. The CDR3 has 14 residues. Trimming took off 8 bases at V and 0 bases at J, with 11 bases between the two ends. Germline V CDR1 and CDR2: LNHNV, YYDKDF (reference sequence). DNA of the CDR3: TGTGCCACCGAGTCGGGGAGTAGCAATCAGCCCCAGCATTTT. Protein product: CATESGSSNQPQHF.

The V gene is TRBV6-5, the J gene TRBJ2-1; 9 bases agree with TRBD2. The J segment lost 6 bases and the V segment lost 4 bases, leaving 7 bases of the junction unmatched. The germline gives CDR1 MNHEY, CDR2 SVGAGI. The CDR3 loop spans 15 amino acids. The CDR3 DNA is TGTGCCAGCAGTTGGGCGCGGGAGGGCCTCAATGAGCAGTTCTTC. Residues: CASSWAREGLNEQFF.

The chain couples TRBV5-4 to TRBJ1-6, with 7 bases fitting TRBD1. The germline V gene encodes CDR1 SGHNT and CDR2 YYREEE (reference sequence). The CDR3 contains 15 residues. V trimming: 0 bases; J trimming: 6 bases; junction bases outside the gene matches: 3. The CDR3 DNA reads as TGTGCCAGCAGCTTGGCGGGACAGAGTAATTCACCCCTCCACTTT. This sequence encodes CASSLAGQSNSPLHF.